This T cell receptor beta chain was found in a study of PD-1 blockade in classical Hodgkin lymphoma. Broader study findings: Prior to therapy, complete responders displayed diversity much like that of newly diagnosed patients. Patients who began taking nivolumab under 1 year after ASCT were left out.

The repertoire was sequenced with immunoSEQ multiplex PCR; TCRdb's copy has only in-frame clones and lacks some. This sample has over 80,000 clones; around nine tenths occur once, and the top ten carry roughly 2.8%. About this clone: Its antigen is undetermined.

Every one of the patients relapsed after autologous stem cell transplantation (brentuximab vedotin exposure was variable). Complete response, partial response or progressive disease was recorded as best response. The sequence was obtained from a human donor with classical Hodgkin lymphoma. The material sequenced was peripheral blood mononuclear cells (PBMCs), taken at baseline.

DNA of the CDR3: TGTGCCAGCAGTTGGGACTCCAATCAGCCCCAGCATTTT. It translates to CASSWDSNQPQHF. The chain carries TRBV2 and TRBJ1-5, with a tentative D call TRBD1 (5 bases). V gave up 5 bases and J gave up 3 bases, with 8 bases separating them. Germline V lookup: CDR1 SNHLY, CDR2 FYNNEI. CDR3 size: 13 residues. The full variable domain, rest sourced from reference TRBV2 and TRBJ1-5, is EPEVTQTPSHQVTQMGQEVILRCVPISNHLYFYWYRQILGQKVEFLVSFYNNEISEKSEIFDDQFSVERPDGSNFTLKIRSTKLEDSAMYFCASSWDSNQPQHFGDGTRLSIL.